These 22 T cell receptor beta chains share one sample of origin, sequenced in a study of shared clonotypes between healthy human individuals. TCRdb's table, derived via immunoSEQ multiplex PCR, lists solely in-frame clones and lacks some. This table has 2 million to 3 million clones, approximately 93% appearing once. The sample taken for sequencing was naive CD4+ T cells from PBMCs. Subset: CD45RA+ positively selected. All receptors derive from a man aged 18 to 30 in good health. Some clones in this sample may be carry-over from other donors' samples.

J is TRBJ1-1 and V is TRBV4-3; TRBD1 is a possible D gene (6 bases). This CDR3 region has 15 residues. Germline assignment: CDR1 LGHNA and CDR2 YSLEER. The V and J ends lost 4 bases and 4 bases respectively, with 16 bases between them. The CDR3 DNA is TGCGCCAGCAGCCGAGGGGGACGGCGGGCCACTGAAGCTTTCTTT. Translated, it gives CASSRGGRRATEAFF.

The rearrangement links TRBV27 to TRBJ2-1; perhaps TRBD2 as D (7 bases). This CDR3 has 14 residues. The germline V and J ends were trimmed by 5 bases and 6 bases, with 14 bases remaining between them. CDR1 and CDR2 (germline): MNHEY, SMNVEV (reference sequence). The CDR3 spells CASSARGAFNEQFF. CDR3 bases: TGTGCCAGCAGTGCACGGGGGGCCTTCAATGAGCAGTTCTTC.

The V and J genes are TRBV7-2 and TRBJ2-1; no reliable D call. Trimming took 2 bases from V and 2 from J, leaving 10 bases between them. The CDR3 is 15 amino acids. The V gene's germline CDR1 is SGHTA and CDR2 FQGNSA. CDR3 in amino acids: CASSLSLPAYNEQFF. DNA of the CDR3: TGTGCCAGCAGCTTAAGTCTGCCCGCCTACAATGAGCAGTTCTTC. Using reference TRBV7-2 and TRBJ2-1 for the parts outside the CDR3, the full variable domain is GAGVSQSPSNKVTEKGKDVELRCDPISGHTALYWYRQSLGQGLEFLIYFQGNSAPDKSGLPSDRFSAERTGGSVSTLTIQRTQQEDSAVYLCASSLSLPAYNEQFFGPGTRLTVL.

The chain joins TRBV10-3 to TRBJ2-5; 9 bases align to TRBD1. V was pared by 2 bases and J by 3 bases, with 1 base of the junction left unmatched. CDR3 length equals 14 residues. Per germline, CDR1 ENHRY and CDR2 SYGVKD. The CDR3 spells CAISEGQGKETQYF. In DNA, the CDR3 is TGTGCCATCAGTGAGGGACAGGGGAAAGAGACCCAGTACTTC.

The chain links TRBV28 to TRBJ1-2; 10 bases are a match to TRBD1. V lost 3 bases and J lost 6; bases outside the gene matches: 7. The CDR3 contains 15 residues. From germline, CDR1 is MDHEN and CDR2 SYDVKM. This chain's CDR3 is CASSLFGQGGNGYTF. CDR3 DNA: TGTGCCAGCAGTTTGTTTGGACAGGGGGGGAATGGCTACACCTTC.

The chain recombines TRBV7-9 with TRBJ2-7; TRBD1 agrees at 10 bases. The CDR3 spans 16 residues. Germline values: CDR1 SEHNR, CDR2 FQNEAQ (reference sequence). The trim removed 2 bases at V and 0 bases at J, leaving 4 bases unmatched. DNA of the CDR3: TGTGCCAGCAGCTTAATCGGGGACAGGGGCTCCTACGAGCAGTACTTC. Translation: CASSLIGDRGSYEQYF.

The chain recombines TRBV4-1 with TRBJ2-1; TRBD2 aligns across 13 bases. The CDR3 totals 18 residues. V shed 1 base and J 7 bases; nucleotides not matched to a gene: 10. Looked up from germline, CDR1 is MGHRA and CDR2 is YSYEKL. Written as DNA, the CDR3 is TGCGCCAGCAGCCAAGTACTAGCGGGAGGGTCGGGGGGTAATGAGCAGTTCTTC. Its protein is CASSQVLAGGSGGNEQFF.

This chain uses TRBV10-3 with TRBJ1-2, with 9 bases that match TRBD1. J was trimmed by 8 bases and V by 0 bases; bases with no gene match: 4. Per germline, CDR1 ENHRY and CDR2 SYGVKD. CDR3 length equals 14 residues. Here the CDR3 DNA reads TGTGCCATCAGTGAGTCCCGGGACAGGGACGGCTACACCTTC. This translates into CAISESRDRDGYTF.

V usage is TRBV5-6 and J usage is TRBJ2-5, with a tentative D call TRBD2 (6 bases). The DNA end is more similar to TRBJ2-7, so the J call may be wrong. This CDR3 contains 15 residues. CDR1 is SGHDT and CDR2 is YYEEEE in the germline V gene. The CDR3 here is CASSPLGGRPYEQYF. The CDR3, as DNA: TGTGCCAGCAGCCCACTTGGGGGGAGGCCATACGAGCAGTACTTC.

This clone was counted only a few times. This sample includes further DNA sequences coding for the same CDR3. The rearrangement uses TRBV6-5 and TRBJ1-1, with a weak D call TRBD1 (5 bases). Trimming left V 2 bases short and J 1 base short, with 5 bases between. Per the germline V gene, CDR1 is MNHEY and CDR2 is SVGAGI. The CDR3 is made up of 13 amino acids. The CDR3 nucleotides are TGTGCCAGCAGTTACGACAGGAACACTGAAGCTTTCTTT. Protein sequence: CASSYDRNTEAFF.

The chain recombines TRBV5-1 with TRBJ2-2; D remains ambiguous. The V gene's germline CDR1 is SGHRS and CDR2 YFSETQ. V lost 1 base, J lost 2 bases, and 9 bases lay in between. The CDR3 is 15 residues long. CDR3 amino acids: CASSLRAVNTGELFF. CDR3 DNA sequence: TGCGCCAGCAGCTTGAGGGCAGTCAACACCGGGGAGCTGTTTTTT.

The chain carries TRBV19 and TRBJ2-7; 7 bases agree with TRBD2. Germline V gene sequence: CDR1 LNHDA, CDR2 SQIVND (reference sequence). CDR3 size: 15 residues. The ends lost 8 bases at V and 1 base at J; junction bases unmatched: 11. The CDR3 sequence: CASSRAGKFSYEQYF. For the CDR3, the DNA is TGTGCCAGTTCGCGAGCGGGGAAGTTTTCCTACGAGCAGTACTTC.

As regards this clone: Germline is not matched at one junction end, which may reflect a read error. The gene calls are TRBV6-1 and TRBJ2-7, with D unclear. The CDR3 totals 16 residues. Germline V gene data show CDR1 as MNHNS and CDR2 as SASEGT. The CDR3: CASREGLVSVSYEQYF. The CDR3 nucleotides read TGTGCCAGCAGGGAAGGGTTAGTGAGCGTCTCCTACGAGCAGTACTTC.

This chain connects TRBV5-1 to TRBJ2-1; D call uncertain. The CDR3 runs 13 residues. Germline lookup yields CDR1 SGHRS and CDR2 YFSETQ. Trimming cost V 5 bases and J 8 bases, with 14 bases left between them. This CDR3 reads CASSLDRSDEQFF. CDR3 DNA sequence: TGCGCCAGCAGTCTGGACCGATCAGATGAGCAGTTCTTC.

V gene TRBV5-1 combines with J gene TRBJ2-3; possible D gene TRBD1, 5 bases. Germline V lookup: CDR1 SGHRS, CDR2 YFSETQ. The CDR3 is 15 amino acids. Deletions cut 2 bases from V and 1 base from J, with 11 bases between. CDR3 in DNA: TGCGCCAGCAGCTTCCAGGGTGGTGGCACAGATACGCAGTATTTT. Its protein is CASSFQGGGTDTQYF.

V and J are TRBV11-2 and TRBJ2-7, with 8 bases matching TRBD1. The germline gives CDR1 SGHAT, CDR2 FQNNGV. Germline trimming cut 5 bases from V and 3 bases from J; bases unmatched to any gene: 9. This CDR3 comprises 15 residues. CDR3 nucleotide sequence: TGTGCCAGCAGCCTGGACAGGGTGGCAAACTACGAGCAGTACTTC. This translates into CASSLDRVANYEQYF.

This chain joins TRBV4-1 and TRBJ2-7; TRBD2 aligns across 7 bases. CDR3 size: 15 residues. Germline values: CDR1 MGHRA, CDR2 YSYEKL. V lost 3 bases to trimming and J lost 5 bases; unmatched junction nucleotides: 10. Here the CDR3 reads CASSQGEGKLDEQYF. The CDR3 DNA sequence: TGCGCCAGCAGCCAGGGGGAGGGTAAGCTTGACGAGCAGTACTTC.

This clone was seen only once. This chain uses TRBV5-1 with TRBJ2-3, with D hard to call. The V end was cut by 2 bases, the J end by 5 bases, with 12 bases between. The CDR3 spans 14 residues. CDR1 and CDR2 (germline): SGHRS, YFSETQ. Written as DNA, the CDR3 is TGCGCCAGCAGCTTACCACAAGAGAGAGATACGCAGTATTTT. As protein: CASSLPQERDTQYF.

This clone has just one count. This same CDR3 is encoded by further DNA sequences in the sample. CDR3 nucleotide sequence: TGCGCCAGCAGCTTGGCAGGGTACGGAAACACCATATATTTT. Its translation is CASSLAGYGNTIYF. The chain uses TRBV5-1 and TRBJ1-3, with D possibly matching TRBD1 (5 bases). This CDR3 has 14 residues. In germline, CDR1 is SGHRS, CDR2 YFSETQ. Deletions cut 0 bases from V and 4 bases from J, with 8 bases between. Variable domain in full (rest from reference TRBV5-1 and TRBJ1-3): KAGVTQTPRYLIKTRGQQVTLSCSPISGHRSVSWYQQTPGQGLQFLFEYFSETQRNKGNFPGRFSGRQFSNSRSEMNVSTLELGDSALYLCASSLAGYGNTIYFGEGSWLTVV.

The CDR3 DNA is TGCGCCAGCAGCTTGGAGGGGCGGGGCCGCTCCTACGAGCAGTACTTC. Encoded protein: CASSLEGRGRSYEQYF. The chain recombines TRBV5-1 with TRBJ2-7; D may be TRBD2 (6 bases). Trimming took off 0 bases at V and 0 bases at J, with 13 bases between the two ends. Germline CDR1 reads SGHRS; CDR2 reads YFSETQ. This CDR3 contains 16 residues.

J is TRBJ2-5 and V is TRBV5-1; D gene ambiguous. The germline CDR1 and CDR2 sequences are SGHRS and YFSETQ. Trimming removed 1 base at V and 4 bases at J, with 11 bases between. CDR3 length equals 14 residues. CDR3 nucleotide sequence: TGCGCCAGCAGCTTGTCGCACTCTTCAGAGACCCAGTACTTC. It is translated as CASSLSHSSETQYF.

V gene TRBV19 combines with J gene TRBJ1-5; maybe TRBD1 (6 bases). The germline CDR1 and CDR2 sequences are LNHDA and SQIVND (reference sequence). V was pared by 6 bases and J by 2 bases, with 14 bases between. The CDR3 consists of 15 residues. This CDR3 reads CASSRTDFGNQPQHF. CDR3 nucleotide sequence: TGTGCCAGTAGCCGGACAGATTTTGGCAATCAGCCCCAGCATTTT.